The clone carrying this T cell receptor beta chain was found a few times. The antigen remains unidentified. This sample stems from a study of beta chain features in type 1 diabetes. A CD45RO/CCR7/CD25/CD127/CD95/CD27 panel sorted naive, central memory, regulatory and stem cell-like memory CD4+ cells. Study-wide findings and caveats: Naive, central memory and Treg TCRB repertoires appeared more alike in patients than in healthy donors. There were fewer insertions and more deletions at the VDJ junctions of type 1 diabetes patients.

The CDR3 loop spans 13 amino acids. In germline, CDR1 is SSHAT, CDR2 FNYEAQ (reference sequence). Expressed TCRB transcripts were sequenced after all isolated RNA was converted to cDNA. Measured with immunoSEQ multiplex PCR; TCRdb has only the in-frame clones, and not every one. The sample gives 300,000 or so clones, approximately 8% of which show up once; less than 0.45% is in the top ten. This chain links TRBV7-7 with TRBJ2-2; D possibly corresponds to TRBD1 (5 bases). Sequenced sample: central memory CD4+ T cells from blood. The receptor comes from a woman aged 18-30 years in good health. CDR3 protein: CAGSRALSGELFF. CDR3 DNA sequence: TGTGCTGGCAGCAGGGCGCTCTCCGGGGAGCTGTTTTTT.